This T cell receptor beta chain was sequenced during a study of cytomegalovirus exposure and HLA in healthy donors. Study results and limitations: Listed as cytomegalovirus-associated were 164 TCR beta chains.

On this clone itself: Its antigen is unknown.

From germline, CDR1 is SGHDN and CDR2 FVKESK. This CDR3 has 15 residues. V was shortened by 0 bases and J by 4 bases, with 12 bases between the two germline ends. Method: immunoSEQ multiplex PCR; TCRdb's copy keeps in-frame clones and lacks some. The data show under 300,000 clones, 90% seen once. Separate from the approximately 730-subject first cohort, the roughly 130-subject validation cohort was the one that the donors belonged to. The gene calls are TRBV14 and TRBJ2-5; perhaps TRBD2 as D (6 bases). This TCR came from a woman under 30 in good health and CMV-seronegative. Input material: PBMCs. In DNA, the CDR3 is TGTGCCAGCAGCCAAGATCCTTTCGGGGGAGAGACCCAGTACTTC. Protein product: CASSQDPFGGETQYF.